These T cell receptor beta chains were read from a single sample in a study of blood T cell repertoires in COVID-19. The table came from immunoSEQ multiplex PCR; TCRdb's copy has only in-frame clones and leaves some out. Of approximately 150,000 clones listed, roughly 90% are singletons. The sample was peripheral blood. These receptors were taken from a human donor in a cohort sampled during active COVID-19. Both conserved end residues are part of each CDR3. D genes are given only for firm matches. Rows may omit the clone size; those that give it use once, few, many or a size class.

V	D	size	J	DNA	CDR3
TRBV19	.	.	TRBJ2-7	TGTGCCAGTAGTATGCGGAAAAGCTCCTACGAGCAGTACTTC	CASSMRKSSYEQYF
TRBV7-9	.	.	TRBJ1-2	TGTGCCAGCAGCTTCGATGGCTACACCTTC	CASSFDGYTF
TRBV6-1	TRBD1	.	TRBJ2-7	TGTGCCAGCAGTGAGATTCCGGGACAGGGGGCTCTCGAGCAGTACTTC	CASSEIPGQGALEQYF
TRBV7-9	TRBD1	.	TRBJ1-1	TGTGCCAGCAGCCGGGACAGGGAGATTGAAGCTTTCTTT	CASSRDREIEAFF
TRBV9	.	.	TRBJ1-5	TGTGCCAGCAACCTAAGGGGGGGGCACAGCAATCAGCCCCAGCATTTT	CASNLRGGHSNQPQHF
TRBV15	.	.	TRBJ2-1	TGTGCCACCAGCAGAGTAAAGGGGGGGGCCTACAATGAGCAGTTCTTC	CATSRVKGGAYNEQFF
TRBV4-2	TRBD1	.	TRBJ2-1	TGTGCCAGCAGCCAAGTTGTAATAGGGGGCCACTCCTACAATGAGCAGTTCTTC	CASSQVVIGGHSYNEQFF
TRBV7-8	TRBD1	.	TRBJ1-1	TGTGCCAGCAGCTGGGGACAGGCCGTTTCCCTAGCTGAAGCTTTCTTT	CASSWGQAVSLAEAFF
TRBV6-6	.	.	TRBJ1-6	TGTGCCAGCAGCCCGGCAGGGAGGGATTCACCCCTCCACTTT	CASSPAGRDSPLHF
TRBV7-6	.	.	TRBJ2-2	TGTGCCAGCAGCCGAGGGAACACCGGGGAGCTGTTTTTT	CASSRGNTGELFF
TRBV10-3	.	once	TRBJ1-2	TGTGCCATCAGTGAGGGGCAGCTCTATGGCTACACCTTC	CAISEGQLYGYTF
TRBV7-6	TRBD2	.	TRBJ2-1	TGTGCCAGCAGCTTAATGGCTAGCGGGAGCAATGAGCAGTTCTTC	CASSLMASGSNEQFF
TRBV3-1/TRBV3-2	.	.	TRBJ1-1	TGTGCCAGCAGCCAAGAGCAGGGGAACACTGAAGCTTTCTTT	CASSQEQGNTEAFF
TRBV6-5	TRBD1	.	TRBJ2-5	TGTGCCAGCAGCCCAGTCCAGGGGGCGGGTGAGACCCAGTACTTC	CASSPVQGAGETQYF
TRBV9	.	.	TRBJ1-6	TGTGCCAGCAGCGTAGGTCCGGGGGGCAGGAATTCACCCCTCCACTTT	CASSVGPGGRNSPLHF
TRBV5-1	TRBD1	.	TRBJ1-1	TGCGCCAGCAGCTTGGATCCCCAGGGGGTGAACACTGAAGCTTTCTTT	CASSLDPQGVNTEAFF
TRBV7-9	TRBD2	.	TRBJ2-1	TGTGCCAGCAGTCGAAATCCGGGGGGCTCCTACAATGAGCAGTTCTTC	CASSRNPGGSYNEQFF
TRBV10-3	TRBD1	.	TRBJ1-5	TGTGCCATCAGCTGGGACAGGGAGAGTCAGCCCCAGCATTTT	CAISWDRESQPQHF
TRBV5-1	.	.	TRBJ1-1	TGCGCCAGCAGCTTGGCCGGGGGTCGCACTGAAGCTTTCTTT	CASSLAGGRTEAFF
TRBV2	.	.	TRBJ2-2	TGTGCCAGCAGTAGAGACAGCACCGGGGAGCTGTTTTTT	CASSRDSTGELFF
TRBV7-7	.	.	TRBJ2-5	TGTGCCAGCAGCTTAGATGGGTCGGGGTCTCAAGAGACCCAGTACTTC	CASSLDGSGSQETQYF
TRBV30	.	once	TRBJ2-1	TGTGCCTGGCGGAACAGCCCGATCACAGGGGAGCAGTTCTTC	CAWRNSPITGEQFF
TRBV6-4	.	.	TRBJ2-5	TGTGCCAGCCCTGGGGGAGGAGCGGAGAGAGAGACCCAGTACTTC	CASPGGGAERETQYF
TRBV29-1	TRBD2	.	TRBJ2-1	TGCAGCGTTGATTTTAGCGGGGGGGACAAGCAGTTCTTC	CSVDFSGGDKQFF
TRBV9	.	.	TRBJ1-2	TGTGCCAGCAGCGTAGCCAGGGATGGCTATGGCTACACCTTC	CASSVARDGYGYTF
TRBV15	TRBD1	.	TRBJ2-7	TGTGCCACCAGCAGAGACCTTGACAGGGCCTACGAGCAGTACTTC	CATSRDLDRAYEQYF
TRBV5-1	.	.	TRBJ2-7	TGCGCCAGCAGCTTGGGACTCTACTACGAGCAGTACTTC	CASSLGLYYEQYF
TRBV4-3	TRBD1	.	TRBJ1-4	TGCGCCAGCAGCCAAATTAGACAGGGCTTTAATGAAAAACTGTTTTTT	CASSQIRQGFNEKLFF
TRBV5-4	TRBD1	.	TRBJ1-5	TGTGCCAGCAGCTTGGGGACAGGGAGGAATCAGCCCCAGCATTTT	CASSLGTGRNQPQHF
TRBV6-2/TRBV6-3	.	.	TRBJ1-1	TGTGCCAGCAGCCCCGGCGGAAACACTGAAGCTTTCTTT	CASSPGGNTEAFF
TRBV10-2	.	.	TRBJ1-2	TGCGCCAGCTGGACAGTTGATGGCTACACCTTC	CASWTVDGYTF
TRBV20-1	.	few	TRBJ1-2	TGCAGTGCTAGTCTTATTCGACAGAGCCGTGGCTACACCTTC	CSASLIRQSRGYTF
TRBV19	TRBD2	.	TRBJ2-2	TGTGCCAGTAGTATCTCCCGGGGGGCCGGGGAGCTGTTTTTT	CASSISRGAGELFF
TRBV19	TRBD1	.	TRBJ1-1	TGTGCCAGTAGCTTCACAGGGGGCACTGAAGCTTTCTTT	CASSFTGGTEAFF
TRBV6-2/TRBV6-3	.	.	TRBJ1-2	TGTGCCAGCAGTTCAACCCAGGAGGAAGGTGGCTACACCTTC	CASSSTQEEGGYTF
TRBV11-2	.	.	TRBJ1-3	TGTGCCAGCAGCTTAGATTCAGTGGGCGGAAACACCATATATTTT	CASSLDSVGGNTIYF
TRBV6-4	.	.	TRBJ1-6	TGTGCCAGCTCCCCGGCTAGAAATTCACCCCTCCACTTT	CASSPARNSPLHF
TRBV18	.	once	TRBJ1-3	TGTGCCAGCTCACCACGACAGCAAATCTCTGGAAACACCATATATTTT	CASSPRQQISGNTIYF
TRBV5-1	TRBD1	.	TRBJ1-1	TGCGCCAGCAGCTTGGGGACAGGGGGAGCTTTCTTT	CASSLGTGGAFF
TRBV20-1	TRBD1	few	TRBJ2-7	TGCAGTGCTAGTACAGGGGCCGGACGAATCGGGCAGTACTTC	CSASTGAGRIGQYF
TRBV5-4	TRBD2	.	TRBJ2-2	TGTGCCAGCAGCAGGGCCGGGACTAGCTTTGGCGGGGAGCTGTTTTTT	CASSRAGTSFGGELFF
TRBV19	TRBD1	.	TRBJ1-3	TGTGCCAGTAGGCCGACAGGGTTTGGAAACACCATATATTTT	CASRPTGFGNTIYF
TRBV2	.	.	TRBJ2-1	TGTGCCAGCAGTCTGGGCAGGGCGTCCTCCTACAATGAGCAGTTCTTC	CASSLGRASSYNEQFF
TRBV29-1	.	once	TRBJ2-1	TGCAGCGTTGGCCCCTTTGGGGGCTGGAATGAGCAGTTCTTC	CSVGPFGGWNEQFF
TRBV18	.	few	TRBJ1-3	TGTGCCAGCTCCCATGGAAACACCATATATTTT	CASSHGNTIYF
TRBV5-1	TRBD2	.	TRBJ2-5	TGCGCCAGCAGCTTGGGGGCGGGGGGGAAAGAGACCCAGTACTTC	CASSLGAGGKETQYF
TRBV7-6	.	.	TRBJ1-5	TGTGCCAGCAGCTTAGCGGCTGGCCTCGGCAATCAGCCCCAGCATTTT	CASSLAAGLGNQPQHF
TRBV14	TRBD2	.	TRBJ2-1	TGTGCCAGCAGCCAGGGACTAGCGGTCAATGAGCAGTTCTTC	CASSQGLAVNEQFF
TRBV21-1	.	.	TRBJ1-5	TGTGCCAGCAGCAAAGCGGGATCAGGACAGAATTATAGCAATCAGCCCCAGCATTTT	CASSKAGSGQNYSNQPQHF
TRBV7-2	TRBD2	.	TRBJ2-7	TGTGCCATTACGATATGGGGCGGGGGTTCCTACGAGCAGTACTTC	CAITIWGGGSYEQYF
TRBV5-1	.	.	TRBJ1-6	TGCGCCAGCAGCTTACTCGGGGATTCACCCCTCCACTTT	CASSLLGDSPLHF
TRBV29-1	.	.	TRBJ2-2	TGCAGCGTTGTGGGAAGGGGCGGGGAGCTGTTTTTT	CSVVGRGGELFF